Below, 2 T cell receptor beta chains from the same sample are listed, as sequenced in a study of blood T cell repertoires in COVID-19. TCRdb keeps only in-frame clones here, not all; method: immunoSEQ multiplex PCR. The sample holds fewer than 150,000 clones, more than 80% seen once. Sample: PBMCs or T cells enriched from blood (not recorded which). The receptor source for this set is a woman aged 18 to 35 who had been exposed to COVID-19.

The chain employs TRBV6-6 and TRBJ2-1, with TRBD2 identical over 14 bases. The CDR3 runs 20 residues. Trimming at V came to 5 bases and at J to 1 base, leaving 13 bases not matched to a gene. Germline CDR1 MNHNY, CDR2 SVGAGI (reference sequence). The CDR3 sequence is CASSHHWTSGRRGSYNEQFF. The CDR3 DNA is TGTGCCAGCAGTCACCACTGGACTAGCGGGAGGCGGGGATCCTACAATGAGCAGTTCTTC.

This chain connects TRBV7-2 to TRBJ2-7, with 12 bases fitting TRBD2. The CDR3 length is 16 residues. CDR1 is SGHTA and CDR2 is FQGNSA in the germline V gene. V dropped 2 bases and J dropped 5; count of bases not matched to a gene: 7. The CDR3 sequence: CASSLLPSGRAHEQYF. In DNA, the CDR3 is TGTGCCAGCAGCTTACTCCCTAGCGGGAGGGCCCACGAGCAGTACTTC.